This T cell receptor (beta chain) was profiled in a study of blood T cell repertoires in COVID-19. Study-level information: Nucleic acid was either cDNA or gDNA, and it came from T cells, B-cell-depleted T cells, or PBMCs.

Data came from immunoSEQ multiplex PCR; TCRdb stores just in-frame clones and leaves some out. The repertoire holds about 270,000 clones, with roughly 90% as singletons. Recruitment covered 25 or so US areas and drew participants whose ages spanned roughly 18 to 90 years. Resolution of symptoms, clearance, or two negative PCRs was present in recovered Cohort 3 donors. V shed 5 bases and J 7 bases; nucleotides not matched to a gene: 14. CDR1 is SGHVS and CDR2 is FNYEAQ in the germline V gene. The CDR3 sequence is 18 residues long. Sequences were obtained from PBMCs or T cells enriched from blood (not recorded which). The chain carries TRBV7-6 and TRBJ2-1, with 13 nucleotides matching TRBD2. The sequence was obtained from a woman aged 50 to 60 who had recovered from COVID-19. CDR3 sequence: CASSPPVWTSGRGNEQFF. CDR3 bases: TGTGCCAGCAGCCCCCCGGTGTGGACTAGCGGGAGAGGAAATGAGCAGTTCTTC.